The T cell receptor (beta chain) under discussion was sequenced for a study of PD-1 blockade in classical Hodgkin lymphoma. Trimming pared 0 bases from V and 7 bases from J, leaving 11 bases between. The CDR3 has 14 amino acids. Per germline, CDR1 MNHNY and CDR2 SVGAGI (reference sequence). TCRdb keeps only in-frame clones here, not all; method: immunoSEQ multiplex PCR. This sample has roughly 28,000 clones, with over 70% found just once. Time point denoted: cycle 4 day 1 (C4D1), after 5 to 7 weeks of nivolumab. Following autologous stem cell transplantation, relapse occurred in every patient, and exposure to brentuximab vedotin varied. Comment on this clone: Its antigen is still unknown.

Study-wide results and caveats: The causes of the repertoire differences, possibly disease activity or prior therapy, remain undefined. Diminished baseline TCR diversity has been reported in newly diagnosed patients relative to healthy donors.

This specimen consisted of peripheral blood mononuclear cells (PBMCs), obtained before the fourth cycle of nivolumab. The receptor was isolated from a human donor with classical Hodgkin lymphoma. This rearrangement joins TRBV6-6 to TRBJ2-3, with D possibly TRBD2 on 5 matching bases. CDR3 region: CASSYSNGRNTQYF. DNA for the CDR3: TGTGCCAGCAGTTACTCGAATGGGAGAAATACGCAGTATTTT.